A selection of T cell receptor beta chains follows, all from one sample in a study of cytomegalovirus exposure and HLA in healthy donors. The assay was immunoSEQ multiplex PCR, and TCRdb's table has in-frame clones only and misses some. The sample includes roughly 150,000 clones. The sequencing input was PBMCs. The source is a woman aged 50 to 65 in good health and CMV-seronegative. CDR3s leave out the opening cysteine and the closing phenylalanine or tryptophan.

j_call v_call cdr3_aa
TRBJ2-7 TRBV5-1 ASSSAYEQY
TRBJ2-2 TRBV18 ASSPPYGGNTGELF
TRBJ2-7 TRBV30 AWVRDRAAVEQY
TRBJ1-2 TRBV9 ASSVGYREHYGYT
TRBJ1-4 TRBV15 ATQQGPGEKLF
TRBJ1-1 TRBV5-1 ASSLGQNEAF
TRBJ2-7 TRBV7-8 ASSLTRAYEQY
TRBJ2-2 TRBV2 ASTSIAGELF
TRBJ1-6 TRBV7-3 ASSLFPDNSPLH
TRBJ1-4 TRBV5-1 ASSLRHLEKLF
TRBJ2-7 TRBV28 ATLTLIDYEQY
TRBJ2-7 TRBV5-8 ASSEAGGPDEQY
TRBJ2-1 TRBV7-7 ASSLAGGYNEQF
TRBJ1-4 TRBV6-6 ASKLTKEKLF
TRBJ1-2 TRBV5-4 ACRNRGDGYT